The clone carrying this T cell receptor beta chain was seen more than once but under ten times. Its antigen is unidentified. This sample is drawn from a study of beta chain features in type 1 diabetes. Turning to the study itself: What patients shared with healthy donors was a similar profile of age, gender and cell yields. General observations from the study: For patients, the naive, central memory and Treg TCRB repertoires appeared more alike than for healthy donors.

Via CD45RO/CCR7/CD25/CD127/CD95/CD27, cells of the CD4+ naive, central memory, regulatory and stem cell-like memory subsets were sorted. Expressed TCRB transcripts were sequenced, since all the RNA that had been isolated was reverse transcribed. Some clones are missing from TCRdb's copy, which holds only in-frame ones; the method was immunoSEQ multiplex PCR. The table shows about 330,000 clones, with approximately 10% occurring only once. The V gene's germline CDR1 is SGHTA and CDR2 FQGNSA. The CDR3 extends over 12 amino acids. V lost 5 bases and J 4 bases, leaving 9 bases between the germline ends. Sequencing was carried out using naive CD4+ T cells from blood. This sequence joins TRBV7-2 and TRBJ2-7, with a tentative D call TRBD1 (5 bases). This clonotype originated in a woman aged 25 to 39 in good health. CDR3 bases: TGTGCCAGCAGCAAAGACAGATACGAGCAGTACTTC. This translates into CASSKDRYEQYF. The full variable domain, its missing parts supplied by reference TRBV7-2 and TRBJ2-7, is GAGVSQSPSNKVTEKGKDVELRCDPISGHTALYWYRQSLGQGLEFLIYFQGNSAPDKSGLPSDRFSAERTGGSVSTLTIQRTQQEDSAVYLCASSKDRYEQYFGPGTRLTVT.